Following are 3 T cell receptor beta chains from one sample sequenced in a study of T cell changes during pregnancy in multiple sclerosis. Assay used: immunoSEQ multiplex PCR; TCRdb lists only in-frame clones, some missing. The profile shows about 40,000 clones, roughly 93% of them singletons. Sample: CD4+ T cells from peripheral blood mononuclear cells, taken in the first trimester of pregnancy. Receptors originate from a female donor with multiple sclerosis, enrolled in a pregnancy study.

The J gene is TRBJ2-7, the V gene TRBV15, with 7 bases fitting TRBD2. V trimming: 0 bases; J trimming: 4 bases; junction bases outside the gene matches: 12. The CDR3 spans 17 residues. Per the germline V gene, CDR1 is LNHNV and CDR2 is YYDKDF (reference sequence). As DNA, the CDR3 is TGTGCCACCAGCAGAGATCGGGGAGGGGATTGGTTTTACGAGCAGTACTTC. This sequence encodes CATSRDRGGDWFYEQYF.

This sequence joins TRBV15 and TRBJ2-1, with 9 bases fitting TRBD2. The V segment lost 7 bases and the J segment 4 bases; nucleotides outside the gene matches: 11. CDR1 and CDR2 (germline): LNHNV, YYDKDF (reference sequence). CDR3 length: 16 amino acids. The CDR3 bases are TGTGCCACCACCGAGGGAGCGGGAGGCTTTTACAATGAGCAGTTCTTC. Amino acid sequence: CATTEGAGGFYNEQFF.

The rearrangement uses TRBV7-8 and TRBJ1-3, with TRBD1 matching over 10 bases. The CDR3 extends over 15 amino acids. Looked up from germline, CDR1 is SGHVS and CDR2 is FQNEAQ. Unmatched junction bases numbered 8, after V lost 5 bases and J lost 7 bases. CDR3 in amino acids: CASSTAGTGENTIYF. The CDR3 coding sequence is TGTGCCAGCAGCACCGCCGGGACAGGGGAGAACACCATATATTTT.